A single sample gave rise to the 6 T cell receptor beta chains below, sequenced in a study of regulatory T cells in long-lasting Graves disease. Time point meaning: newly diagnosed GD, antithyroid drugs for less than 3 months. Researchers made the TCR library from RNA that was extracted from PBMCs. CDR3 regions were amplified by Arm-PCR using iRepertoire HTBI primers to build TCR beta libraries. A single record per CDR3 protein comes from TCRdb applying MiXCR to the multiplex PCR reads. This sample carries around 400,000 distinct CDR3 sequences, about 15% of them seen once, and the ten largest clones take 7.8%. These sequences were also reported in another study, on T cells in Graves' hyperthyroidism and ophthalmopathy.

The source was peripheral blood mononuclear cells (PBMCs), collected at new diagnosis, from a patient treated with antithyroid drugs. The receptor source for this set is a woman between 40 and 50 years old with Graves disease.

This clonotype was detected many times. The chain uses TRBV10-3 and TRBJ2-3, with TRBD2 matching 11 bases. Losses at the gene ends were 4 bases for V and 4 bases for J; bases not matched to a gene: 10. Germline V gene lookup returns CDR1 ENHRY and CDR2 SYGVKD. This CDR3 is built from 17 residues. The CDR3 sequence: CAISGGGLAEVPDTQYF. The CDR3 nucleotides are TGTGCCATCAGTGGGGGGGGACTAGCGGAGGTTCCAGATACGCAGTATTTT.

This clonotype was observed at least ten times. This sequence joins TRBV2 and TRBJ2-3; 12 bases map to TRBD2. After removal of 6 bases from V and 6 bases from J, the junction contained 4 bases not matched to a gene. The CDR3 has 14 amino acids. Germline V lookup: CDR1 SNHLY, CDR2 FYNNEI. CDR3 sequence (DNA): TGTGCCAGCAGAAGACTAGCGGGAGTGGATACGCAGTATTTT. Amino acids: CASRRLAGVDTQYF.

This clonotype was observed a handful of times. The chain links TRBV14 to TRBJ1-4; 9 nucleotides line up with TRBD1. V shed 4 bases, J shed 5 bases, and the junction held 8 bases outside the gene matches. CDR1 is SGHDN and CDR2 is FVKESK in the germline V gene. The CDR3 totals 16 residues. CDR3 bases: TGTGCCAGCAGCCCCTTTGGACAGGGGAGAAATGAAAAACTGTTTTTT. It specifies CASSPFGQGRNEKLFF.

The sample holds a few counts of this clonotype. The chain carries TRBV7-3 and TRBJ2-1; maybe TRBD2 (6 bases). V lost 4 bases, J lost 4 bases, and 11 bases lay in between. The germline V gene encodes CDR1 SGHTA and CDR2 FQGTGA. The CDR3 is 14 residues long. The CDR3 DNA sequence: TGTGCCAGCAGCTCCATAGCGGAGTACAATGAGCAGTTCTTC. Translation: CASSSIAEYNEQFF.

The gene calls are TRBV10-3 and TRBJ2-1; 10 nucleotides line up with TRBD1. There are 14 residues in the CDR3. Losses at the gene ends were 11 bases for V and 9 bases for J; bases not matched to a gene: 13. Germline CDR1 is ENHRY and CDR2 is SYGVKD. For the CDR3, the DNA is TGTGCCGGCAGCCCGGACAGGGGGTTGGGTGAGCAGTTCTTC. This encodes CAGSPDRGLGEQFF.

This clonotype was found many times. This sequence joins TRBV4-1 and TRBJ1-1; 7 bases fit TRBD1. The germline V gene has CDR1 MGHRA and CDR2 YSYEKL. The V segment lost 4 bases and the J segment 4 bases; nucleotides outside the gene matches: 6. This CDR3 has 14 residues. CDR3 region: CASSLPTGTTEAFF. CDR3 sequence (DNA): TGCGCCAGCAGCCTCCCGACAGGGACCACTGAAGCTTTCTTT.